Following are 24 T cell receptor beta chains from one sample sequenced in a study of cytomegalovirus exposure and HLA in healthy donors. This PCR relied on a set of 60 Vbeta primers and 13 Jbeta primers. The data were produced by immunoSEQ multiplex PCR, yet TCRdb's version contains in-frame clones alone and is incomplete. The table shows about 150,000 clones, with roughly 77% occurring only once. Material for sequencing was PBMCs. These receptors all stem from a man aged 25-45 years in good health and CMV-seropositive.

This clone occurred once. This chain joins TRBV30 and TRBJ1-2, with D uncertain. CDR3 length equals 13 residues. Trimming pared 5 bases from V and 4 bases from J, leaving 14 bases between. From germline, CDR1 is GTSNPN and CDR2 SVGIG (reference sequence). DNA of the CDR3: TGTGCCTGGCGACCACCGGCGGGCTATGGCTACACCTTC. Translated: CAWRPPAGYGYTF.

The gene calls are TRBV5-6 and TRBJ2-7; a possible D gene is TRBD1 (6 bases). Germline CDR1 SGHDT, CDR2 YYEEEE. Trimming cost V 0 bases and J 1 base, with 11 bases left between them. The CDR3 consists of 15 residues. CDR3 amino acids: CASSLEPDSSYEQYF. DNA of the CDR3: TGTGCCAGCAGCTTGGAGCCGGACAGTTCCTACGAGCAGTACTTC. Looking up the rest from reference TRBV5-6 and TRBJ2-7 gives the full variable domain: DAGVTQSPTHLIKTRGQQVTLRCSPKSGHDTVSWYQQALGQGPQFIFQYYEEEERQRGNFPDRFSGHQFPNYSSELNVNALLLGDSALYLCASSLEPDSSYEQYFGPGTRLTVT.

This clone was found a few times. The chain combines TRBV18 with TRBJ1-1; 7 bases are shared with TRBD1. V was pared by 3 bases and J by 0 bases, with 1 base of the junction left unmatched. Looked up from germline, CDR1 is KGHSH and CDR2 is LQKENI. The CDR3 extends over 14 amino acids. In nucleotides, the CDR3 is TGTGCCAGCTCACCGGGACAGTTGAACACTGAAGCTTTCTTT. It is translated as CASSPGQLNTEAFF.

The V gene is TRBV5-1, the J gene TRBJ1-1; maybe TRBD1 (5 bases). The V gene's germline CDR1 is SGHRS and CDR2 YFSETQ. Deletions cut 4 bases from V and 1 base from J, with 8 bases between. The CDR3 loop spans 13 amino acids. The CDR3 nucleotides read TGCGCCAGCAGCGCCGACAGGAACACTGAAGCTTTCTTT. Its translation is CASSADRNTEAFF.

This chain connects TRBV7-3 to TRBJ1-1, with 7 positions matching TRBD1. CDR3 length: 15 residues. Per germline, CDR1 SGHTA and CDR2 FQGTGA. V shed 5 bases, J shed 5 bases, and the junction held 11 bases outside the gene matches. CDR3 residues: CASSKGAIGGTEAFF. CDR3 nucleotide sequence: TGTGCCAGCAGCAAGGGGGCGATCGGTGGTACTGAAGCTTTCTTT.

This clone occurred a few times. The J gene is TRBJ1-2, the V gene TRBV28; D remains ambiguous. CDR1 and CDR2 (germline): MDHEN, SYDVKM. V lost 4 bases and J 8 bases, leaving 14 bases between the germline ends. The CDR3 runs to 13 residues. The CDR3 is CASSSGRSGGYTF. Here the CDR3 DNA reads TGTGCCAGCAGTTCCGGGCGCTCGGGGGGCTACACCTTC.

The chain recombines TRBV6-5 with TRBJ1-1, with 12 bases aligning to TRBD1. The CDR3 length is 14 residues. With V trimmed by 6 bases and J by 12 bases, 11 bases remained unmatched. The germline CDR1 and CDR2 sequences are MNHEY and SVGAGI. The CDR3: CASRGGQGAKKPFF. The CDR3 DNA sequence: TGTGCCAGCAGGGGGGGACAGGGGGCGAAGAAGCCTTTCTTT.

This chain joins TRBV30 and TRBJ2-1; a weak D match, TRBD1 (5 bases). V was clipped by 5 bases and J by 4 bases, with 15 bases between them. This CDR3 has 14 amino acids. CDR1 is GTSNPN, CDR2 SVGIG, per germline (reference sequence). The CDR3 bases are TGTGCCTGGGGACAATCGCAGAGGTACAATGAGCAGTTCTTC. As protein: CAWGQSQRYNEQFF.

V usage is TRBV5-6 and J usage is TRBJ2-1; D gene ambiguous. This CDR3 is built from 11 residues. Germline V gene data show CDR1 as SGHDT and CDR2 as YYEEEE. The V end lost 4 bases, the J end lost 7 bases, and 6 bases lay between the germline ends. In DNA, the CDR3 is TGTGCCAGCAGCCTTCAGAATGAGCAGTTCTTC. It translates to CASSLQNEQFF.

The chain joins TRBV2 to TRBJ2-1; 8 nucleotides agree with TRBD2. V lost 4 bases and J lost 8; bases outside the gene matches: 4. CDR3 length: 13 residues. Germline V gene lookup returns CDR1 SNHLY and CDR2 FYNNEI. CDR3 nucleotide sequence: TGTGCCAGCAGTGGTATTAGCGGGGATGAGCAGTTCTTC. Translating gives CASSGISGDEQFF.

The chain's CDR3 is CASSETGQWGTEAFF. CDR3 DNA: TGTGCCAGCAGTGAGACAGGGCAGTGGGGCACTGAAGCTTTCTTT. The chain employs TRBV5-4 and TRBJ1-1; 7 bases are a match to TRBD1. Germline V lookup: CDR1 SGHNT, CDR2 YYREEE (reference sequence). The CDR3 runs 15 residues. The J segment lost 4 bases and the V segment lost 5 bases, leaving 11 bases of the junction unmatched.

This chain links TRBV7-2 with TRBJ2-2; 7 bases agree with TRBD1. This CDR3 contains 21 residues. Germline V gives CDR1 SGHTA, CDR2 FQGNSA. V lost 0 bases to trimming and J lost 3 bases; unmatched junction nucleotides: 19. CDR3 amino acids: CASSLARAERQLDRHTGELFF. Here the CDR3 DNA reads TGTGCCAGCAGCTTAGCGCGTGCGGAAAGACAGCTGGACAGGCACACCGGGGAGCTGTTTTTT.

V and J are TRBV7-2 and TRBJ1-4; D is uncertain. CDR1 is SGHTA, CDR2 FQGNSA, per germline. Trimming took 6 bases from V and 7 from J, leaving 12 bases between them. This CDR3 has 13 amino acids. This chain's CDR3 is CASRPAGFEKLFF. CDR3 sequence (DNA): TGTGCCAGCAGGCCAGCGGGATTTGAAAAACTGTTTTTT.

The chain is built from TRBV4-3 and TRBJ2-7; D gene uncertain. V lost 0 bases and J lost 3, with 9 bases in between. The CDR3 covers 14 residues. Germline V gene lookup returns CDR1 LGHNA and CDR2 YSLEER. The CDR3 protein is CASSQDLAVYEQYF. The DNA for the CDR3 is TGCGCCAGCAGCCAAGATTTGGCGGTCTACGAGCAGTACTTC.

The chain links TRBV19 to TRBJ1-1; 8 nucleotides align to TRBD1. With V trimmed by 4 bases and J by 7 bases, 8 bases remained unmatched. Germline V CDR1 and CDR2: LNHDA, SQIVND (reference sequence). The CDR3 runs to 14 residues. The CDR3 DNA follows: TGTGCCAGTAGTAAACCCGGGACAGGTCTTGAAGCTTTCTTT. It specifies CASSKPGTGLEAFF.

This clone was seen more than once but under ten times. This rearrangement joins TRBV18 to TRBJ2-7; 7 bases agree with TRBD2. The CDR3 sequence is 13 residues long. Germline CDR1 reads KGHSH; CDR2 reads LQKENI. With 2 bases clipped from V and 7 bases from J, the junction kept 5 bases outside the gene matches. The CDR3 loop is CASSPGRGREQYF. The CDR3 DNA reads as TGTGCCAGCTCACCAGGGAGGGGTAGAGAGCAGTACTTC.

The chain's CDR3 is CASWTGSAGNTIYF. DNA for the CDR3: TGTGCCAGTTGGACAGGGTCGGCTGGAAACACCATATATTTT. This rearrangement joins TRBV19 to TRBJ1-3; TRBD1 matches at 8 bases. The CDR3 runs 14 residues. Germline CDR1 is LNHDA and CDR2 is SQIVND (reference sequence). J was trimmed by 2 bases and V by 8 bases; bases with no gene match: 5.

This chain joins TRBV29-1 and TRBJ2-7, with TRBD1 as a possible D gene (5 bases). Trimming shortened V by 4 bases and J by 0 bases, and 7 bases separated the two germline ends. The CDR3 sequence is 12 residues long. Germline V gene data show CDR1 as SQVTM and CDR2 as ANQGSEA. CDR3 DNA: TGCAGCGTTGGACAGTTCTCCTACGAGCAGTACTTC. Translating it yields CSVGQFSYEQYF.

The rearrangement uses TRBV6-5 and TRBJ2-3; 10 bases line up with TRBD1. CDR3 length: 15 amino acids. CDR1 is MNHEY and CDR2 is SVGAGI in the germline V gene. Losses at the gene ends were 6 bases for V and 4 bases for J; bases not matched to a gene: 7. CDR3 protein: CASRSGQGFADTQYF. DNA of the CDR3: TGTGCCAGCAGGTCGGGACAGGGGTTCGCAGATACGCAGTATTTT.

The rearrangement uses TRBV6-6 and TRBJ1-5; D perhaps matches TRBD1 (5 bases). Germline V lookup: CDR1 MNHNY, CDR2 SVGAGI (reference sequence). This CDR3 comprises 16 residues. V was clipped by 8 bases and J by 3 bases, with 20 bases between them. This chain's CDR3 is CASALGQGISNQPQHF. CDR3 sequence (DNA): TGTGCCAGCGCCCTGGGGCAGGGAATATCCAATCAGCCCCAGCATTTT.

The chain recombines TRBV6-1 with TRBJ1-1; D might be TRBD1 (5 bases). CDR1 and CDR2 (germline): MNHNS, SASEGT. The V and J ends lost 3 bases and 5 bases respectively, with 10 bases between them. The CDR3 consists of 13 residues. Written as DNA, the CDR3 is TGTGCCAGCAGTGAGACAGACCGGACTGAAGCTTTCTTT. It specifies CASSETDRTEAFF.

The rearrangement uses TRBV2 and TRBJ1-2; D not certain. CDR3 size: 13 residues. Germline CDR1 reads SNHLY; CDR2 reads FYNNEI. V lost 2 bases, J lost 8 bases, and 12 bases lay in between. CDR3 nucleotide sequence: TGTGCCAGCAGTGAACGGCAAAGGGAGGGCTACACCTTC. It is translated as CASSERQREGYTF.

This chain links TRBV27 with TRBJ1-2, with TRBD1 matching over 7 bases. The CDR3 contains 12 residues. Per germline, CDR1 MNHEY and CDR2 SMNVEV (reference sequence). With 4 bases clipped from V and 7 bases from J, the junction kept 3 bases outside the gene matches. CDR3 region: CASSSDRAGYTF. The CDR3 coding sequence is TGTGCCAGCAGTTCCGACAGGGCTGGCTACACCTTC.

V gene TRBV2 combines with J gene TRBJ2-2, with 7 positions matching TRBD1. CDR1 is SNHLY and CDR2 is FYNNEI in the germline V gene. The V and J ends lost 11 bases and 0 bases, in that order; junction bases with no gene match: 6. This CDR3 is 14 amino acids long. CDR3 region: CAHQGQTNTGELFF. The CDR3 nucleotides are TGTGCCCACCAGGGACAGACGAACACCGGGGAGCTGTTTTTT.